Shown below are 27 T cell receptor beta chains from a single sample sequenced in a study of blood T cell repertoires in COVID-19. The repertoire was sequenced with immunoSEQ multiplex PCR; TCRdb's copy has only in-frame clones and lacks some. The table records about 130,000 clones, 84% of them present only once. The sequenced material came from peripheral blood. The receptors shown here come from a woman aged 80 or over with acute or convalescent COVID-19.

This chain joins TRBV12-5 and TRBJ1-1, with D unclear. This CDR3 has 15 amino acids. Germline V gene lookup returns CDR1 LGHNT and CDR2 FRNRAP. V lost 7 bases, J lost 0 bases, and 15 bases lay in between. CDR3 region: CASERSISMNTEAFF. In DNA, the CDR3 is TGTGCTAGTGAACGGAGTATCTCCATGAACACTGAAGCTTTCTTT.

This clone showed up just once. V is TRBV27 and J is TRBJ2-5, with 10 nucleotides matching TRBD2. This CDR3 is 16 amino acids long. With 5 bases clipped from V and 1 base from J, the junction kept 7 bases outside the gene matches. Germline-derived CDR1 and CDR2 are MNHEY and SMNVEV (reference sequence). Here the CDR3 reads CASSPTTSGFQETQYF. The CDR3 coding sequence is TGTGCCAGCAGTCCCACGACTAGCGGGTTCCAAGAGACCCAGTACTTC.

The J gene is TRBJ2-3, the V gene TRBV29-1, with TRBD2 matching 11 bases. V dropped 5 bases and J dropped 0; count of bases not matched to a gene: 4. CDR1 is SQVTM, CDR2 ANQGSEA, per germline. The CDR3 length is 15 residues. The CDR3 region has the DNA TGCAGCGTTCTGGGACTAGCGGAGAGCACAGATACGCAGTATTTT. Translated: CSVLGLAESTDTQYF.

V and J are TRBV4-1 and TRBJ1-4; D not resolved. The CDR3 spans 14 residues. Looked up from germline, CDR1 is MGHRA and CDR2 is YSYEKL. V lost 8 bases to trimming and J lost 4 bases, with 14 bases between them. This CDR3 reads CASGSYLVNEKLFF. The CDR3 DNA follows: TGCGCCAGCGGCAGTTATCTAGTTAATGAAAAACTGTTTTTT.

This clone has a handful of counts. This chain uses TRBV6-5 with TRBJ1-5, with 7 bases identical to TRBD1. V lost 6 bases, J lost 5 bases, and 7 bases stayed unmatched. Germline lookup yields CDR1 MNHEY and CDR2 SVGAGI. This CDR3 is 14 amino acids long. The CDR3 bases are TGTGCCAGCAGGATCAGACAGGGAGATCAGCCCCAGCATTTT. Translation: CASRIRQGDQPQHF.

This clone was recorded a few times. The chain has TRBV21-1 and TRBJ1-5; no check of the table's D call, TRBD1, against the DNA was made. TRBV21-1 is tagged as a pseudogene. There are 18 residues in the CDR3. CDR3 sequence reads: CASSLRQGAHLGNQPQHF. The CDR3 nucleotides read TGTGCCAGCAGCTTGAGACAGGGGGCCCACCTAGGCAATCAGCCCCAGCATTTT.

The gene calls are TRBV24-1 and TRBJ2-3; TRBD2 aligns across 9 bases. Germline V gives CDR1 KGHDR, CDR2 SFDVKD. Germline trimming cut 1 base from V and 10 bases from J; bases unmatched to any gene: 8. This CDR3 has 15 amino acids. The CDR3 protein is CATSDFSRTSGSQYF. CDR3 in DNA: TGTGCCACCAGTGATTTCAGTCGTACTAGCGGGTCGCAGTATTTT.

This clone was seen a single time. The rearrangement joins TRBV10-3 to TRBJ1-6; 7 bases match TRBD1. J lost 3 bases, V lost 6 bases, and 11 bases had no gene match. The CDR3 sequence is 17 residues long. CDR1 is ENHRY and CDR2 is SYGVKD in the germline V gene. CDR3 region: CAIRGGDSKSYNSPLHF. CDR3 bases: TGTGCCATCAGAGGTGGGGACAGCAAGAGCTATAATTCACCCCTCCACTTT.

This rearrangement joins TRBV2 to TRBJ1-5; weak D call: TRBD1 (6 bases). The CDR3 has 14 amino acids. Germline V lookup: CDR1 SNHLY, CDR2 FYNNEI. The germline V and J ends were trimmed by 6 bases and 3 bases, with 12 bases remaining between them. The CDR3 DNA sequence: TGTGCCAGCAGCCTCAGGGGAGCCAATCAGCCCCAGCATTTT. This gives the protein CASSLRGANQPQHF.

The chain uses TRBV11-2 and TRBJ1-2; D possibly corresponds to TRBD1 (6 bases). This CDR3 comprises 14 residues. Trimming cost V 3 bases and J 0 bases, with 8 bases left between them. Germline lookup yields CDR1 SGHAT and CDR2 FQNNGV. CDR3 DNA sequence: TGTGCCAGCAGCTTGGACAGATCTAACTATGGCTACACCTTC. This translates into CASSLDRSNYGYTF.

The chain joins TRBV20-1 to TRBJ2-1, with D possibly matching TRBD2 (6 bases). The V end was cut by 4 bases, the J end by 15 bases, with 16 bases between. CDR1 and CDR2 (germline): DFQATT, SNEGSKA (reference sequence). The CDR3 totals 11 residues. The DNA of the CDR3 is TGCAGTGCTACCGGAGCGGAGGGTAGGTTCTTC. Translated: CSATGAEGRFF.

This sequence joins TRBV5-1 and TRBJ2-3, with no clear D. V was cut by 6 bases and J by 1 base, with 12 bases left in between. Germline CDR1 and CDR2: SGHRS and YFSETQ. This CDR3 has 14 amino acids. CDR3: CASTPLAGTDTQYF. In DNA, the CDR3 is TGCGCCAGCACCCCATTGGCGGGCACAGATACGCAGTATTTT.

The chain has TRBV7-8 and TRBJ2-7, with 8 bases matching TRBD1. The germline CDR1 and CDR2 sequences are SGHVS and FQNEAQ. This CDR3 is built from 15 residues. After removal of 5 bases from V and 1 base from J, the junction contained 7 bases not matched to a gene. The CDR3 region has the DNA TGTGCCAGCAGCCCAGTAACAGGGGGTTCCTACGAGCAGTACTTC. Translated, it gives CASSPVTGGSYEQYF.

The genes are TRBV7-2 and TRBJ1-1; the D gene is possibly TRBD1 (5 bases). Trimming took 0 bases from V and 3 from J, leaving 8 bases between them. The germline V gene encodes CDR1 SGHTA and CDR2 FQGNSA. This CDR3 is 14 amino acids long. CDR3 in DNA: TGTGCCAGCAGCTTAGCGGCAGGGCACACTGAAGCTTTCTTT. It specifies CASSLAAGHTEAFF.

This clone has just a few counts. The chain carries TRBV18 and TRBJ2-2; 7 positions agree with TRBD1. CDR3 size: 15 residues. The V and J ends lost 4 bases and 2 bases, in that order; junction bases with no gene match: 4. Per the germline V gene, CDR1 is KGHSH and CDR2 is LQKENI. The CDR3 DNA follows: TGTGCCAGCTCACTACGGACAGGAAACACCGGGGAGCTGTTTTTT. Its protein product is CASSLRTGNTGELFF.

A single count supports this clone. The chain recombines TRBV10-3 with TRBJ2-7; 8 bases line up with TRBD2. V was pared by 4 bases and J by 4 bases, with 9 bases of the junction left unmatched. CDR1 ENHRY and CDR2 SYGVKD come from the germline V gene. This CDR3 is built from 15 residues. This CDR3 is CAISASGGGLYEQYF. CDR3 DNA: TGTGCCATCAGTGCCTCGGGGGGGGGCCTGTACGAGCAGTACTTC.

The chain has TRBV30 and TRBJ2-1, with D tentatively TRBD2 (6 bases). The germline gives CDR1 GTSNPN, CDR2 SVGIG (reference sequence). V gave up 2 bases and J gave up 4 bases, with 15 bases separating them. The CDR3 is 15 amino acids. The CDR3 region is CAWSLGSGQYNEQFF. The CDR3 coding sequence is TGTGCCTGGAGTCTTGGTAGCGGCCAGTACAATGAGCAGTTCTTC. The variable domain in full, with the rest retrieved from reference TRBV30 and TRBJ2-1, is SQTIHQWPATLVQPVGSPLSLECTVEGTSNPNLYWYRQAAGRGLQLLFYSVGIGQISSEVPQNLSASRPQDRQFILSSKKLLLSDSGFYLCAWSLGSGQYNEQFFGPGTRLTVL.

This chain uses TRBV2 with TRBJ1-4; a weak D match, TRBD1 (6 bases). V was trimmed by 1 base and J by 7 bases, leaving 10 bases between them. CDR1 and CDR2 from the germline V gene are SNHLY and FYNNEI. This CDR3 is 14 amino acids long. CDR3 sequence reads: CASSEGAGVEKLFF. Here the CDR3 DNA reads TGTGCCAGCAGTGAAGGGGCAGGGGTTGAAAAACTGTTTTTT.

The rearrangement links TRBV5-1 to TRBJ2-6; 7 bases match TRBD1. From germline, CDR1 is SGHRS and CDR2 YFSETQ. The length of the CDR3 is 19 residues. V was clipped by 3 bases and J by 0 bases; unmatched bases: 12. CDR3 loop: CASSSNYRDRLSGANVLTF. CDR3 in DNA: TGCGCCAGCAGCTCAAACTACCGGGACAGACTCTCTGGGGCCAACGTCCTGACTTTC.

The chain joins TRBV27 to TRBJ1-4, with D perhaps TRBD1 (5 bases). This CDR3 is 14 amino acids long. Looked up from germline, CDR1 is MNHEY and CDR2 is SMNVEV (reference sequence). Trimming removed 5 bases at V and 7 bases at J, with 14 bases between. For the CDR3, the DNA is TGTGCCAGCAGTCCTATGGGGGGTCGTGAAAAACTGTTTTTT. Protein sequence: CASSPMGGREKLFF.

This clone was observed once. V gene TRBV2 combines with J gene TRBJ1-6; TRBD1 is a possible D gene (6 bases). CDR3 size: 15 residues. Trimming took off 7 bases at V and 0 bases at J, with 10 bases between the two ends. Germline CDR1 is SNHLY and CDR2 is FYNNEI. The CDR3 here is CASTRDNSYNSPLHF. The CDR3 DNA reads as TGTGCCAGCACCCGGGACAACTCCTATAATTCACCCCTCCACTTT.

The chain couples TRBV19 to TRBJ2-5, with 7 positions matching TRBD2. This CDR3 is 16 amino acids long. The junction had 14 bases not matched to a gene; V was cut back by 7 bases and J by 3 bases. Germline lookup yields CDR1 LNHDA and CDR2 SQIVND (reference sequence). The CDR3 DNA follows: TGTGCCAGTACCACTACCCATGGCGGGAGCAAAGAGACCCAGTACTTC. It yields the protein CASTTTHGGSKETQYF.

This clone was detected once. V and J are TRBV9 and TRBJ2-1, with TRBD1 identical over 7 bases. The CDR3 is 13 amino acids. The germline V gene has CDR1 SGDLS and CDR2 YYNGEE. Losses at the gene ends were 4 bases for V and 5 bases for J; bases not matched to a gene: 3. CDR3: CASSKDRNNEQFF. In nucleotides, the CDR3 is TGTGCCAGCAGCAAGGACAGGAACAATGAGCAGTTCTTC.

This chain connects TRBV7-2 to TRBJ1-4; 8 bases match TRBD1. Germline CDR1 reads SGHTA; CDR2 reads FQGNSA. The J segment lost 8 bases and the V segment lost 3 bases, leaving 14 bases of the junction unmatched. The CDR3 covers 17 residues. The CDR3 loop is CASSLGIQGEDGEKLFF. The CDR3 bases are TGTGCCAGCAGCTTGGGGATACAGGGGGAGGATGGGGAAAAACTGTTTTTT.

This clone was picked up one time. This sequence joins TRBV10-2 and TRBJ1-3; D gene ambiguous. Trimming took 3 bases from V and 1 from J, leaving 10 bases between them. The germline gives CDR1 WSHSY, CDR2 SAAADI. This CDR3 region has 15 residues. The CDR3 nucleotides are TGCGCCAGCAGTGAACGGGTATCTTCTGGAAACACCATATATTTT. It translates to CASSERVSSGNTIYF.

The chain has TRBV2 and TRBJ2-7; TRBD1 agrees at 7 bases. Trimming at V came to 1 base and at J to 7 bases, leaving 4 bases not matched to a gene. The CDR3 extends over 13 amino acids. Germline CDR1 and CDR2: SNHLY and FYNNEI. CDR3 loop: CASSEERGLEQYF. CDR3 in DNA: TGTGCCAGCAGTGAAGAGAGGGGGCTTGAGCAGTACTTC.

The chain recombines TRBV7-8 with TRBJ1-1, with D perhaps TRBD1 (5 bases). With 7 bases removed from V and 1 base from J, the gap between germline ends came to 13 bases. The CDR3 runs to 14 residues. CDR1 SGHVS and CDR2 FQNEAQ come from the germline V gene. CDR3 nucleotide sequence: TGTGCCAGCACCCTGGCGGGGGGGAACACTGAAGCTTTCTTT. Its protein is CASTLAGGNTEAFF.